A selection of T cell receptor beta chains follows, all from one sample in a study of response to subunit inactivated influenza vaccine. Using its own MiXCR run on the RT-PCR reads, TCRdb lists one record per CDR3 protein. The sample has about 700,000 distinct CDR3 sequences, 14% seen once. The specimen comprised PBMCs from blood, sampled about 14 days before vaccination. Source of these receptors: a man between 50 and 59 years old who received an inactivated influenza vaccine. Each CDR3 is given with its conserved first and last residue. The order of the fields is V gene, D gene, J gene, clone size, CDR3 protein, CDR3 DNA. A D gene is named only where the DNA matches it firmly. Clone size appears in some rows only: once, few, many, or a class for an expanded clone.

V: TRBV6-1
D: TRBD2
J: TRBJ2-2
size: -
CDR3: CASRTSGVPNTGELFF
DNA: TGTGCCAGCAGAACTAGCGGGGTACCGAACACCGGGGAGCTGTTTTTT

V: TRBV7-6
D: -
J: TRBJ2-1
size: many
CDR3: CASSLLARSSYNEQFF
DNA: TGTGCCAGCAGCTTACTAGCTCGAAGCTCCTACAATGAGCAGTTCTTC

V: TRBV6-1
D: TRBD1
J: TRBJ1-3
size: many
CDR3: CASRGTVSSGNTIYF
DNA: TGTGCCAGCAGGGGGACAGTTAGCTCTGGAAACACCATATATTTT

V: TRBV4-2
D: -
J: TRBJ2-2
size: few
CDR3: CASSQGSWAGELFF
DNA: TGTGCCAGCAGCCAAGGCAGTTGGGCCGGGGAGCTGTTTTTT

V: TRBV20-1
D: TRBD1
J: TRBJ2-5
size: -
CDR3: CSARRDRRQETQYF
DNA: TGCAGTGCTAGAAGGGACAGGAGACAAGAGACCCAGTACTTC

V: TRBV29-1
D: -
J: TRBJ2-7
size: few
CDR3: CSVKSAYEQYF
DNA: TGCAGCGTCAAGAGCGCCTACGAGCAGTACTTC

V: TRBV12-3/TRBV12-4
D: TRBD2
J: TRBJ2-1
size: many
CDR3: CASSFGGKVDEQFF
DNA: TGTGCCAGCAGTTTCGGGGGGAAGGTGGATGAGCAGTTCTTC

V: TRBV27
D: TRBD1
J: TRBJ1-4
size: few
CDR3: CASRQGAHRTNEKLFF
DNA: TGTGCCAGCAGACAGGGGGCGCATCGGACTAATGAAAAACTGTTTTTT

V: TRBV5-5
D: TRBD2
J: TRBJ2-5
size: many
CDR3: CASSSRSGLNYRGETQYF
DNA: TGTGCCAGCAGTTCCCGTAGCGGGCTAAATTACCGCGGAGAGACCCAGTACTTC

V: TRBV20-1
D: -
J: TRBJ2-3
size: -
CDR3: CSAGTFTSTDTQYF
DNA: TGCAGTGCAGGGACCTTTACTAGCACAGATACGCAGTATTTT

V: TRBV5-1
D: -
J: TRBJ2-7
size: many
CDR3: CASSLDSGARSYEQYF
DNA: TGCGCCAGCAGCTTAGATAGCGGAGCCCGCTCCTACGAGCAGTACTTC

V: TRBV21-1
D: -
J: TRBJ2-5
size: few
CDR3: CASSKAERGGQETQYF
DNA: TGTGCCAGCAGCAAAGCGGAGCGGGGGGGCCAAGAGACCCAGTACTTC

V: TRBV27
D: TRBD1
J: TRBJ2-1
size: -
CDR3: CATGGTGPYEQFF
DNA: TGTGCCACCGGGGGGACAGGGCCTTATGAGCAGTTCTTC

V: TRBV4-2
D: TRBD2
J: TRBJ2-1
size: -
CDR3: CASSQEIAGGLNNEQFF
DNA: TGTGCCAGCAGCCAAGAAATCGCGGGGGGCCTCAACAATGAGCAGTTCTTC

V: TRBV4-2
D: -
J: TRBJ2-7
size: -
CDR3: CASSQDVDTYEQYF
DNA: TGTGCCAGCAGCCAAGATGTAGATACCTACGAGCAGTACTTC

V: TRBV29-1
D: TRBD1
J: TRBJ2-7
size: many
CDR3: CSVEDRRGLGQYF
DNA: TGCAGCGTTGAAGATCGCAGGGGGTTAGGGCAGTACTTC

V: TRBV5-1
D: TRBD2
J: TRBJ2-1
size: many
CDR3: CASSLDAGGFNEQFF
DNA: TGCGCCAGCAGCTTGGATGCGGGGGGATTCAATGAGCAGTTCTTC

V: TRBV7-9
D: -
J: TRBJ2-1
size: -
CDR3: CASSLPPVPDEQFF
DNA: TGTGCCAGCAGCTTACCCCCAGTCCCGGATGAGCAGTTCTTC

V: TRBV20-1
D: TRBD2
J: TRBJ2-3
size: once
CDR3: CSARDWDSGGSSTDTQYF
DNA: TGCAGTGCTAGAGATTGGGATAGCGGGGGGTCTAGCACAGATACGCAGTATTTT

V: TRBV10-3
D: -
J: TRBJ2-6
size: few
CDR3: CAISAWGHQGGANVLTF
DNA: TGTGCCATCAGTGCATGGGGGCATCAAGGTGGGGCCAACGTCCTGACTTTC

V: TRBV12-3/TRBV12-4
D: -
J: TRBJ1-1
size: few
CDR3: CASSFSGTLFEAFF
DNA: TGTGCCAGCAGTTTTTCAGGGACCCTGTTTGAAGCTTTCTTT

V: TRBV7-2
D: -
J: TRBJ2-3
size: -
CDR3: CASCLMGSTDTQYF
DNA: TGTGCCAGCTGCTTAATGGGGTCCACAGATACGCAGTATTTT

V: TRBV27
D: TRBD1
J: TRBJ1-2
size: few
CDR3: CASSSAGGYRYGYTF
DNA: TGTGCCAGCAGTTCAGCAGGGGGCTACCGCTATGGCTACACCTTC

V: TRBV6-5
D: -
J: TRBJ2-5
size: few
CDR3: CASSYLGRRRGGQETQYF
DNA: TGTGCCAGCAGTTACTTAGGACGGAGAAGGGGGGGCCAAGAGACCCAGTACTTC

V: TRBV20-1
D: -
J: TRBJ1-5
size: once
CDR3: CSQRGALNQPQHF
DNA: TGCAGTCAAAGGGGGGCACTAAATCAGCCCCAGCATTTT

V: TRBV12-3/TRBV12-4
D: -
J: TRBJ2-2
size: medium-sized
CDR3: CATRGLTGELFF
DNA: TGTGCCACTCGGGGTTTAACCGGGGAGCTGTTTTTT

V: TRBV15
D: -
J: TRBJ2-4
size: -
CDR3: CATSRGQLKNIQYF
DNA: TGTGCCACCAGCAGAGGACAGCTCAAAAACATTCAGTACTTC

V: TRBV7-8
D: -
J: TRBJ2-7
size: -
CDR3: CASSYNSQGEQYF
DNA: TGTGCCAGCAGCTACAACTCGCAGGGCGAGCAGTACTTC

V: TRBV28
D: -
J: TRBJ1-5
size: few
CDR3: CASSPSKPPSNQPQHF
DNA: TGTGCCAGCAGTCCCTCGAAACCCCCAAGCAATCAGCCCCAGCATTTT

V: TRBV7-8
D: -
J: TRBJ1-1
size: many
CDR3: CASGSRGIGGTEAFF
DNA: TGTGCCAGCGGGAGCAGGGGTATTGGAGGCACTGAAGCTTTCTTT

V: TRBV12-5
D: -
J: TRBJ1-1
size: -
CDR3: CASGVLRVGTEAFF
DNA: TGTGCTAGTGGTGTACTCAGGGTTGGCACTGAAGCTTTCTTT

V: TRBV20-1
D: TRBD1
J: TRBJ2-2
size: few
CDR3: CSASQGAMNTGELFF
DNA: TGCAGTGCTAGCCAGGGGGCGATGAACACCGGGGAGCTGTTTTTT

V: TRBV29-1
D: TRBD1
J: TRBJ2-5
size: few
CDR3: CSAIKQGTILQETQYF
DNA: TGCAGCGCAATAAAACAGGGGACGATTCTCCAAGAGACCCAGTACTTC

V: TRBV20-1
D: -
J: TRBJ1-2
size: few
CDR3: CSARDPRLVGYTF
DNA: TGCAGTGCTAGAGATCCCCGGTTAGTCGGCTACACCTTC

V: TRBV7-2
D: TRBD2
J: TRBJ2-1
size: -
CDR3: CASSGRAGNEQFF
DNA: TGTGCCAGCAGCGGGAGGGCTGGGAATGAGCAGTTCTTC

V: TRBV10-3
D: -
J: TRBJ2-7
size: -
CDR3: CAISAVTYEQYF
DNA: TGTGCCATCAGTGCCGTTACCTACGAGCAGTACTTC

V: TRBV10-3
D: -
J: TRBJ2-1
size: few
CDR3: CAISRTPGDEQFF
DNA: TGTGCCATCAGTCGGACACCGGGGGATGAGCAGTTCTTC

V: TRBV24-1
D: -
J: TRBJ2-2
size: many
CDR3: CATSDFSGVIGELFF
DNA: TGTGCCACCAGTGATTTCTCGGGAGTTATCGGGGAGCTGTTTTTT

V: TRBV29-1
D: -
J: TRBJ1-2
size: few
CDR3: CSVPTGNYGYTF
DNA: TGCAGCGTCCCAACAGGGAACTATGGCTACACCTTC

V: TRBV7-2
D: -
J: TRBJ2-1
size: -
CDR3: CASSRSRQAFEQFF
DNA: TGTGCCAGCAGCAGAAGCAGACAGGCTTTTGAGCAGTTCTTC

V: TRBV5-1
D: -
J: TRBJ2-2
size: few
CDR3: CASSLVQGMDGELFF
DNA: TGCGCCAGCAGCTTGGTGCAGGGAATGGACGGGGAGCTGTTTTTT